These 32 T cell receptor beta chains were all obtained from the same sample, sequenced in a study of T-cell memory formation after mild COVID-19. TCRdb reprocessed the 5' RACE reads with MiXCR, giving one entry per CDR3 protein. The sample includes a few hundred thousand distinct CDR3 sequences, 28% seen only once; the top ten take approximately 13%. The source material was PBMCs or a T cell subset sorted from them (not recorded which). These receptors were obtained from an adult woman who had mild COVID-19 (a few samples of this study predate the infection). Cell type and time point are not known.

The chain joins TRBV24-1 to TRBJ2-3; D is undetermined. The CDR3 spans 12 residues. Germline V CDR1 and CDR2: KGHDR, SFDVKD. Trimming shortened V by 9 bases and J by 2 bases, and 8 bases separated the two germline ends. CDR3: CATGEITDTQYF. CDR3 nucleotides: TGTGCCACCGGGGAAATCACAGATACGCAGTATTTT.

This clonotype was counted ten times or more. The chain's CDR3 is CASSLDRSTDTQYF. In DNA, the CDR3 is TGCGCCAGCAGCTTGGATCGAAGCACAGATACGCAGTATTTT. The gene calls are TRBV5-1 and TRBJ2-3; D remains ambiguous. This CDR3 contains 14 residues. Germline-derived CDR1 and CDR2 are SGHRS and YFSETQ. V was trimmed by 0 bases and J by 0 bases, leaving 5 bases between them.

This clonotype turned up a few times. V usage is TRBV20-1 and J usage is TRBJ1-6; the D is unclear. In germline, CDR1 is DFQATT, CDR2 SNEGSKA (reference sequence). The CDR3 consists of 15 residues. V was trimmed by 1 base and J by 0 bases, leaving 7 bases between them. Here the CDR3 reads CSARAKGSYNSPLHF. The CDR3 bases are TGCAGTGCTAGAGCGAAGGGCTCCTATAATTCACCCCTCCACTTT.

This clonotype was counted at least ten times. V usage is TRBV5-1 and J usage is TRBJ2-5, with 11 bases aligning to TRBD2. Per germline, CDR1 SGHRS and CDR2 YFSETQ. Unmatched junction bases numbered 8, after V lost 4 bases and J lost 6 bases. This CDR3 has 15 amino acids. CDR3 protein: CASSAGTSGYQTQYF. As DNA, the CDR3 is TGCGCCAGCAGCGCCGGGACTAGCGGCTACCAGACCCAGTACTTC.

This clonotype occurred once. The rearrangement links TRBV4-1 to TRBJ1-2; a weak D match, TRBD1 (5 bases). This CDR3 contains 13 residues. Between the trimmed V and J ends, which lost 0 bases and 7 bases, there was a span of 9 bases. Germline-derived CDR1 and CDR2 are MGHRA and YSYEKL. The CDR3 reads CASSQERGGGYTF. The CDR3 region has the DNA TGCGCCAGCAGCCAAGAACGGGGCGGTGGCTACACCTTC.

Remarks on this clonotype: Germline is not matched at one junction end, which may reflect a read error. V is TRBV7-2 and J is TRBJ1-1; TRBD1 matches at 9 bases. In germline, CDR1 is SGHTA, CDR2 FQGNSA. The CDR3 runs 16 residues. CDR3 in amino acids: CASSIAGTGRYTEAFF. CDR3 sequence (DNA): TGTGCCAGCAGCATAGCCGGGACAGGGAGATACACTGAAGCTTTCTTT.

There are a few counts of this clonotype. The chain employs TRBV3-1 and TRBJ2-3, with 8 bases matching TRBD2. The germline CDR1 and CDR2 sequences are LGHDT and YNNKEL (reference sequence). The CDR3 has 14 amino acids. J gave up 4 bases and V 0 bases, and 0 bases lay outside the gene matches. The CDR3 loop reads CASSQEGLADTQYF. The CDR3, as DNA: TGTGCCAGCAGCCAAGAGGGACTAGCAGATACGCAGTATTTT.

The V call is TRBV20-1, the J call TRBJ2-2; 11 bases align to TRBD2. Germline-derived CDR1 and CDR2 are DFQATT and SNEGSKA (reference sequence). The V gene end was trimmed by 3 bases and the J gene end by 5 bases; junction bases not matched to a gene: 5. The CDR3 covers 15 residues. For the CDR3, the DNA is TGCAGTGCTAGGGTACTAGCGGGGGAAACCGGGGAGCTGTTTTTT. It is translated as CSARVLAGETGELFF.

This chain links TRBV5-1 with TRBJ2-7; 7 nucleotides match TRBD2. CDR1 is SGHRS and CDR2 is YFSETQ in the germline V gene. This CDR3 is 14 amino acids long. Trimming took 5 bases from V and 11 from J; bases not matched to a gene: 16. The CDR3, as DNA: TGCGCCAGCAGACCAGACGACGGAGTACGGGAGGAGTACTTC. Translation: CASRPDDGVREEYF.

Only a few counts were recorded for this clonotype. J is TRBJ2-7 and V is TRBV12-3 or TRBV12-4; 7 positions match TRBD1. The CDR3 covers 15 residues. The V segment lost 6 bases and the J segment 0 bases; nucleotides outside the gene matches: 8. The CDR3 DNA is TGTGCCAGCAGCCTAACCCGGGACAGCTCCTACGAGCAGTACTTC. The encoded protein is CASSLTRDSSYEQYF.

This clonotype is a singleton in its sample. V gene TRBV11-1 combines with J gene TRBJ1-1; the match to TRBD1 covers 7 bases. Germline V gives CDR1 SGHAT, CDR2 FQDESV (reference sequence). After removal of 3 bases from V and 5 bases from J, the junction contained 3 bases not matched to a gene. The CDR3 runs 13 residues. The CDR3, as DNA: TGTGCCAGCAGCTTTAGGGGGCAAACTGAAGCTTTCTTT. Amino acids: CASSFRGQTEAFF.

The V and J genes are TRBV4-3 and TRBJ1-1, with a weak D call TRBD1 (5 bases). The CDR3 totals 14 residues. The germline gives CDR1 LGHNA, CDR2 YSLEER. Trimming shortened V by 0 bases and J by 3 bases, and 8 bases separated the two germline ends. The CDR3 sequence: CASSQEQGDTEAFF. The DNA for the CDR3 is TGCGCCAGCAGCCAAGAGCAGGGTGACACTGAAGCTTTCTTT.

The V and J genes are TRBV5-1 and TRBJ2-7; 9 bases are shared with TRBD1. In germline, CDR1 is SGHRS, CDR2 YFSETQ. The CDR3 sequence is 18 residues long. J was trimmed by 1 base and V by 0 bases; bases with no gene match: 11. The CDR3 loop reads CASSLGDRDLKESYEQYF. In nucleotides, the CDR3 is TGCGCCAGCAGCTTGGGGGACAGGGATTTGAAGGAATCCTACGAGCAGTACTTC.

This sequence joins TRBV6-5 and TRBJ2-1; TRBD2 might be the D (6 bases). CDR3 length: 15 residues. The germline gives CDR1 MNHEY, CDR2 SVGAGI. V was trimmed by 2 bases and J by 6 bases, leaving 14 bases between them. Written as DNA, the CDR3 is TGTGCCAGCAGTTACCATCCTATCGGGGGCAATGAGCAGTTCTTC. Translating it yields CASSYHPIGGNEQFF.

This clonotype has a handful of counts. The V call is TRBV4-3, the J call TRBJ2-7, with D unclear. From germline, CDR1 is LGHNA and CDR2 YSLEER. CDR3 size: 13 residues. The V and J ends lost 3 bases and 6 bases respectively, with 12 bases between them. The CDR3 reads CASSQQGSLEQYF. The CDR3 DNA sequence: TGCGCCAGCAGCCAGCAAGGTAGCCTCGAGCAGTACTTC.

This clonotype occurred a few times. The V call is TRBV3-1, the J call TRBJ1-2; 7 nucleotides agree with TRBD1. The trim removed 4 bases at V and 0 bases at J, leaving 8 bases unmatched. The CDR3 has 16 residues. Germline V gene lookup returns CDR1 LGHDT and CDR2 YNNKEL (reference sequence). CDR3 coding DNA: TGTGCCAGCAGCCCTCGGGACAGTATATCTAACTATGGCTACACCTTC. This codes for CASSPRDSISNYGYTF.

The chain has TRBV12-3 or TRBV12-4 and TRBJ2-7; 12 bases are shared with TRBD2. The CDR3 has 15 residues. V dropped 4 bases and J dropped 4; count of bases not matched to a gene: 5. In DNA, the CDR3 is TGTGCCAGCAGTTCTCCGGGACTAGCGGGTTACGAGCAGTACTTC. Its protein product is CASSSPGLAGYEQYF.

This chain joins TRBV15 and TRBJ2-7; D uncertain. V lost 4 bases and J lost 4, with 14 bases in between. The V gene's germline CDR1 is LNHNV and CDR2 YYDKDF (reference sequence). CDR3 length: 14 amino acids. The CDR3 DNA sequence: TGTGCCACCAGCATCACTGACGATCCGTACGAGCAGTACTTC. Protein: CATSITDDPYEQYF.

The V gene is TRBV6-2 or TRBV6-3, the J gene TRBJ1-1; D unresolved. CDR1 and CDR2 (germline): MNHEY, SVGEGT. This CDR3 comprises 14 residues. V was shortened by 4 bases and J by 1 base, with 10 bases between the two germline ends. The CDR3 DNA reads TGTGCCAGCAGTTCCGACGGCCGGAACACTGAAGCTTTCTTT. Translating gives CASSSDGRNTEAFF.

This clonotype was detected a few times. The chain combines TRBV12-3 or TRBV12-4 with TRBJ2-1; 11 nucleotides line up with TRBD2. Trimming took 6 bases from V and 0 from J; bases not matched to a gene: 4. CDR3 length: 16 amino acids. The CDR3 sequence: CASSQGLAVSYNEQFF. DNA for the CDR3: TGTGCCAGCAGCCAGGGACTAGCGGTCTCCTACAATGAGCAGTTCTTC.

This clonotype has a handful of counts. The chain links TRBV24-1 to TRBJ2-1, with D perhaps assigned TRBD1 or TRBD2 (6 bases each). CDR1 KGHDR and CDR2 SFDVKD come from the germline V gene. The CDR3 has 15 amino acids. V shed 4 bases and J shed 4 bases, with 13 bases lying between them. For the CDR3, the DNA is TGTGCCACCAGTGAGTGGGGGGCGGGGTACAATGAGCAGTTCTTC. It is translated as CATSEWGAGYNEQFF.

The chain couples TRBV5-5 to TRBJ2-7; D gene uncertain. The germline V and J ends were trimmed by 0 bases and 7 bases, with 11 bases remaining between them. Germline assignment: CDR1 SGHKS and CDR2 YYEKEE (reference sequence). The CDR3 spans 13 residues. CDR3 nucleotide sequence: TGTGCCAGCAGCTTGGGTCGTATGTGGGAGCAGTACTTC. Translating it yields CASSLGRMWEQYF.

The J gene is TRBJ2-5, the V gene TRBV15; 11 bases match TRBD2. The junction had 14 bases not matched to a gene; V was cut back by 0 bases and J by 5 bases. This CDR3 contains 19 residues. From germline, CDR1 is LNHNV and CDR2 YYDKDF (reference sequence). CDR3 DNA: TGTGCCACCAGCAGAGATTGGCTAGCGGGGGGCCCGATCGAGGAGACCCAGTACTTC. Encoded protein: CATSRDWLAGGPIEETQYF.

In DNA, the CDR3 is TGTGCCAGCAGCAGATTTGGACAGGTTTATGGCTACACCTTC. Protein: CASSRFGQVYGYTF. The gene calls are TRBV21-1 and TRBJ1-2; the listed D gene, TRBD1, was not tested against the DNA. TRBV21-1 is a recognized pseudogene. This CDR3 is built from 14 residues.

This clonotype appeared a few times. The chain is built from TRBV12-3 or TRBV12-4 and TRBJ2-7; D not resolved. The CDR3 has 13 amino acids. The V end lost 3 bases, the J end lost 2 bases, and 8 bases lay between the germline ends. Written as DNA, the CDR3 is TGTGCCAGCAGTTTGGCGGCCGCCTACGAGCAGTACTTC. It is translated as CASSLAAAYEQYF.

There are a few counts of this clonotype. The rearrangement joins TRBV6-2 or TRBV6-3 to TRBJ1-3; TRBD1 is a possible D gene (5 bases). Germline V gives CDR1 MNHEY, CDR2 SVGEGT. Trimming stripped 4 bases from V and 4 bases from J, with 23 bases between. The CDR3 consists of 18 residues. CDR3 in DNA: TGTGCCAGCAGTTCGGAGTTTCCAACAGGAGTAAAAGGAAACACCATATATTTT. This codes for CASSSEFPTGVKGNTIYF.

The chain uses TRBV20-1 and TRBJ2-4, with TRBD2 matching over 9 bases. The CDR3 length is 15 residues. The germline V gene encodes CDR1 DFQATT and CDR2 SNEGSKA (reference sequence). J gave up 0 bases and V 5 bases, and 5 bases lay outside the gene matches. The CDR3 region has the DNA TGCAGTGCTCCCCGACTAGCGGCAGCCAAAAACATTCAGTACTTC. This encodes CSAPRLAAAKNIQYF.

CDR3 sequence reads: CASSRWRGYTDTQYF. The CDR3 DNA reads as TGTGCCAGCAGCCGTTGGCGGGGGTACACAGATACGCAGTATTTT. The V gene is TRBV14, the J gene TRBJ2-3, with 7 bases lining up with TRBD2. From germline, CDR1 is SGHDN and CDR2 FVKESK. This CDR3 contains 15 residues. The V and J ends lost 4 bases and 2 bases, in that order; junction bases with no gene match: 6. Supplemented by reference TRBV14 and TRBJ2-3, the full variable domain reads EAGVTQFPSHSVIEKGQTVTLRCDPISGHDNLYWYRRVMGKEIKFLLHFVKESKQDESGMPNNRFLAERTGGTYSTLKVQPAELEDSGVYFCASSRWRGYTDTQYFGPGTRLTVL.

This clonotype was observed a handful of times. CDR3 region: CASSHPGTDGNTIYF. The CDR3 nucleotides are TGTGCCAGCAGCCACCCAGGGACTGATGGAAACACCATATATTTT. The chain recombines TRBV7-6 with TRBJ1-3, with TRBD1 as a possible D gene (5 bases). Germline loops: CDR1 SGHVS, CDR2 FNYEAQ. Deletions cut 5 bases from V and 3 bases from J, with 14 bases between. The CDR3 runs to 15 residues.

This chain links TRBV15 with TRBJ1-2, with 12 bases that match TRBD1. V dropped 4 bases and J dropped 4; count of bases not matched to a gene: 10. This CDR3 region has 17 residues. Germline CDR1 is LNHNV and CDR2 is YYDKDF (reference sequence). The CDR3 DNA reads TGTGCCACCAGCACCCGGGACAGGGGGCTTGTTGGCTATGGCTACACCTTC. Its translation is CATSTRDRGLVGYGYTF. The full variable domain, completed using reference TRBV15 and TRBJ1-2, is DAMVIQNPRYQVTQFGKPVTLSCSQTLNHNVMYWYQQKSSQAPKLLFHYYDKDFNNEADTPDNFQSRRPNTSFCFLDIRSPGLGDTAMYLCATSTRDRGLVGYGYTFGSGTRLTVV.

This clonotype has more than one count but fewer than ten. The chain employs TRBV10-3 and TRBJ2-1; D not certain. CDR3 length: 12 residues. Deletions cut 9 bases from V and 10 bases from J, with 16 bases between. The germline V gene encodes CDR1 ENHRY and CDR2 SYGVKD. The CDR3 loop reads CAISLGSKEQFF. The CDR3 DNA sequence: TGTGCCATTTCCCTGGGGTCCAAGGAGCAGTTCTTC.

The chain uses TRBV18 and TRBJ1-1; 10 bases fit TRBD1. CDR3 size: 14 residues. CDR1 and CDR2 from the germline V gene are KGHSH and LQKENI. The V and J ends lost 6 bases and 4 bases, in that order; junction bases with no gene match: 5. The CDR3 is CASSQTGGITEAFF. In DNA, the CDR3 is TGTGCCAGCTCTCAGACAGGGGGCATCACTGAAGCTTTCTTT.